This section outlines one T cell receptor (beta chain) sequence together with its context. The antigen remains unidentified. Germline V lookup: CDR1 SGHDN, CDR2 FVKESK. This CDR3 has 14 amino acids. The V end was cut by 4 bases, the J end by 1 base, with 9 bases between. This entry comes from a study of beta chain features in type 1 diabetes. About the study: Patients shared similar age, gender and cell yields with healthy donors.

Study-wide results and caveats: Shortening that was moderate but significant affected the TCRB CDR3s of Type 1 diabetes patients in all four CD4+ subsets.

Expressed TCRB transcripts were sequenced after all isolated RNA was converted to cDNA. TCRdb keeps only in-frame clones here, not all; method: immunoSEQ multiplex PCR. The sample contains under 400,000 clones, roughly an eighth of which appear only once. The sequencing input was naive CD4+ T cells from blood. The receptor was derived from a woman between 18 and 29 years old with type 1 diabetes. This chain links TRBV14 with TRBJ2-3; D is unresolved. CDR3 loop: CASSRRLGTDTQYF. DNA of the CDR3: TGTGCCAGCAGCCGCCGACTGGGCACAGATACGCAGTATTTT.